A selection of T cell receptor beta chains follows, all from one sample in a study of blood T cells in healthy people across ages. Each CDR3 protein is one row after TCRdb ran MiXCR on the 5' RACE reads. The sample yields roughly 700,000 distinct CDR3 sequences, around 45% seen once. Source material: blood. Receptor source: a woman aged 55-75 years in good health. CDR3s leave out the opening cysteine and the closing phenylalanine or tryptophan. Each record gives: CDR3 protein, J gene, V gene.

CDR3: SARVRLAGGTTYNEQF
J: TRBJ2-1
V: TRBV20-1

CDR3: ASAPLAGDTSGNEQF
J: TRBJ2-1
V: TRBV5-5

CDR3: ASSFPTSGGYYEQY
J: TRBJ2-7
V: TRBV27

CDR3: ASSPRGLAGADSYNEQF
J: TRBJ2-1
V: TRBV18

CDR3: ASSADRGSYNEQF
J: TRBJ2-1
V: TRBV28

CDR3: AGSLTGQGSIYTEAF
J: TRBJ1-1
V: TRBV11-2

CDR3: SARDLRRTSGNYEQY
J: TRBJ2-7
V: TRBV20-1

CDR3: SARRGGQGIGEAF
J: TRBJ1-1
V: TRBV20-1

CDR3: AWSVRGRAGRYEQY
J: TRBJ2-7
V: TRBV30

CDR3: ATRGLADYNEQY
J: NA
V: TRBV7-9

CDR3: ASIKVTSGIGAQF
J: TRBJ2-1
V: TRBV28

CDR3: ASSEPGTGYEQY
J: TRBJ2-7
V: TRBV25-1

CDR3: ASRKVGQGGVTEAF
J: TRBJ1-1
V: TRBV9

CDR3: AIRDPNEKLF
J: TRBJ1-4
V: TRBV28

CDR3: ASSWAQGSNYEQY
J: TRBJ2-7
V: TRBV7-9

CDR3: ATSNRVAGVVEQF
J: TRBJ2-1
V: TRBV15

CDR3: ASRSSYNSPLH
J: TRBJ1-6
V: TRBV6-6

CDR3: ATSRVGRANNEQF
J: TRBJ2-1
V: TRBV15

CDR3: ASILYYGSGNTIY
J: TRBJ1-3
V: TRBV12-3/TRBV12-4

CDR3: SARGAGGIYEQF
J: TRBJ2-1
V: TRBV20-1

CDR3: ASSGKTGHAYGYT
J: TRBJ1-2
V: TRBV7-2

CDR3: SARDRWGGPSYVQY
J: TRBJ2-5
V: TRBV20-1

CDR3: ASSQASGEYNEQY
J: TRBJ2-7
V: TRBV5-1

CDR3: ASSAPRGPQETQY
J: TRBJ2-5
V: TRBV28

CDR3: ATSRPITIVSDTQY
J: TRBJ2-3
V: TRBV15

CDR3: SATTGQGGNQPQH
J: TRBJ1-5
V: TRBV20-1

CDR3: ASSIMLGQPQH
J: TRBJ1-5
V: TRBV7-2

CDR3: ATSVGRMGTEAF
J: TRBJ1-1
V: TRBV24-1

CDR3: ASSRTDGNTEAF
J: TRBJ1-1
V: TRBV6-6

CDR3: ASSLSNQGRDYT
J: TRBJ1-2
V: TRBV7-9

CDR3: ASSLGSGSPPDTQY
J: TRBJ2-3
V: TRBV5-8

CDR3: ASSLGVGSSYEQY
J: TRBJ2-7
V: TRBV5-5

CDR3: ASSYRILGGGTYNEQF
J: TRBJ2-1
V: TRBV6-5

CDR3: ASSQERRGGLGEQF
J: TRBJ2-1
V: TRBV4-1

CDR3: ASSQELGGVLSYEQF
J: TRBJ2-1
V: TRBV4-3

CDR3: ASRRAGGAGEAF
J: TRBJ1-1
V: TRBV12-3/TRBV12-4

CDR3: ASSIGTSNEQF
J: TRBJ2-1
V: TRBV28

CDR3: SAKPSGRALDTQY
J: TRBJ2-3
V: TRBV20-1

CDR3: ASSQDGTVSYEQY
J: TRBJ2-7
V: TRBV4-3

CDR3: ASSPISGRKNEQY
J: NA
V: TRBV27

CDR3: ATSRGRDSFSTDTQY
J: TRBJ2-3
V: TRBV15

CDR3: SAGSSGPYNEQY
J: NA
V: TRBV20-1

CDR3: ASSYGTSGMGEQY
J: TRBJ2-7
V: TRBV28

CDR3: ASSFSLAGVGDTQY
J: TRBJ2-3
V: TRBV5-1

CDR3: SARSRGTVYNEQF
J: TRBJ2-1
V: TRBV20-1

CDR3: ASSTDGLPSGNQPQH
J: TRBJ1-5
V: TRBV21-1

CDR3: SATDSEQF
J: TRBJ2-1
V: TRBV20-1

CDR3: AWSFWEGGIRETQY
J: TRBJ2-5
V: TRBV30

CDR3: ASSEAGTAADTQY
J: TRBJ2-3
V: TRBV7-2

CDR3: ASSLAARGEQF
J: TRBJ2-1
V: TRBV7-6